This TCR beta chain was identified during a study of OX40 agonist ivuxolimab in advanced cancers. Regarding the complete study: Ivuxolimab, which targeted the costimulatory receptor OX40 (CD134), was an agonistic, fully human IgG2 monoclonal antibody. Of the roughly 52 dose-escalation patients, hepatocellular carcinoma was present in 19, melanoma in around 15, renal cell carcinoma in 9 and head and neck cancer in 9. The dose-escalation cohort was about 87% male with a mean age of about 58 years, ranging from 23 to 79. Partial responses occurred in three dose-escalation patients: two with cutaneous melanoma and one with hepatocellular carcinoma. Patients were allowed to have had prior anti-PD-1, anti-PD-L1 or anti-CTLA-4 therapy, and 30% to 50% of the dose-escalation patients had previously received checkpoint inhibitors. The point of sequencing TCRbeta in the periphery was to test whether ivuxolimab changed TCR sequence diversity and drove clonal T-cell expansion. Intravenous ivuxolimab was administered to patients every 2 weeks at six dose levels: 0.01, 0.1, 0.3, 1.5, 3 and 10 mg/kg. The monotherapy dose-escalation portion (N ≈ 50 patients) of the phase I ivuxolimab trial is reported in the paper. Summary of the overall study and its limitations: Low levels of normalized T-cell clonal expansion were also seen in some patients who did not respond. In the 0.1-3.0 mg/kg groups, partial responders had among the lowest normalized peripheral clonal expansion, particularly in CD8+ T cells. On average, CD8+ T cells showed more expanded clones than CD4+ T cells after ivuxolimab. The antigen specificity of the clonally expanded peripheral T cells was not determined. At doses from 0.1 to 3.0 mg/kg, clonal expansion was seen in both CD4+ and CD8+ blood T cells between baseline and week 6.

Genomic DNA was isolated from the sorted cells so that the TCRbeta CDR3 region could be sequenced. TCRbeta CDR3 regions were sequenced using the immunoSEQ Assay. TCRdb took over this immuneACCESS table, retaining in-frame rearrangements with V and J assigned. Such tables are incomplete; in checked studies, under half of the missing clones stem from an unresolved V gene, and the remainder is unexplained. For this sample the table gives tens of thousands of clones, of which around 92% were detected only once. The top ten constitute 8% to 10% of the sample. Compared with germline, V lacks 2 bases and J lacks 12 bases; bases without a gene match: 8. The cysteine opens and the phenylalanine closes a CDR3 of 13 amino acids. Solely the CDR3 DNA is kept, with 39 bases framed from the first base. From a lookup of the germline V gene, CDR1 and CDR2 are ENHRY and SYGVKD. Regarding this clone: It lacks a known antigen. The record has no base qualities; no much larger clone is one base away.

Patients with a history of autoimmune disease or receiving systemic immunosuppression were excluded from the trial. Peripheral blood for TCR sequencing was collected from all dose cohorts at baseline, on cycle 4 day 1, and on cycle 7 day 1. Samples came from an open-label, multicenter, first-in-human phase I dose-escalation trial of ivuxolimab. Adults with locally advanced or metastatic melanoma, renal cell carcinoma, hepatocellular carcinoma or head and neck squamous cell carcinoma were enrolled in the trial. Before TCR sequencing, CD4+ T cells and CD8+ T cells from peripheral blood were sorted into separate populations.

This receptor chain uses TRBV10-3 and TRBJ2-7; the junction holds 9 bases that match TRBD2. This specimen was CD4+ or CD8+ T cells sorted from blood, taken in a trial of the OX40 agonist ivuxolimab. This clonotype was obtained from an adult with an advanced solid tumor such as melanoma, head and neck, liver or kidney cancer. The nucleotide sequence is TGTGCCATCAGTGAGACGAGGACTAGCGAGGTGTACTTC. This sequence encodes CAISETRTSEVYF.